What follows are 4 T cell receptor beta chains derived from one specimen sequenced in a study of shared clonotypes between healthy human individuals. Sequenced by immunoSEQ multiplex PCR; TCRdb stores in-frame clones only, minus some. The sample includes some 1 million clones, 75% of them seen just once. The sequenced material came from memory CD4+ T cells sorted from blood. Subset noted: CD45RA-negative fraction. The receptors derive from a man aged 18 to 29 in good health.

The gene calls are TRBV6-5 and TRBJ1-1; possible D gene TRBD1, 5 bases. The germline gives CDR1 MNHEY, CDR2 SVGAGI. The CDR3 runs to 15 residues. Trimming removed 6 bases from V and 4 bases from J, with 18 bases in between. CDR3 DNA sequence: TGTGCCAGCAGGGGGGGGGATTTCTGGTCCACTGAAGCTTTCTTT. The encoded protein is CASRGGDFWSTEAFF.

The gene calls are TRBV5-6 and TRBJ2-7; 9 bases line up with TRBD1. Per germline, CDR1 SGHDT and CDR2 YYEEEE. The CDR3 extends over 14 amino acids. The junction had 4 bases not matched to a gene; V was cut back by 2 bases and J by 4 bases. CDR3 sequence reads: CASSFRDREYEQYF. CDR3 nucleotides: TGTGCCAGCAGCTTCCGGGACAGGGAGTACGAGCAGTACTTC.

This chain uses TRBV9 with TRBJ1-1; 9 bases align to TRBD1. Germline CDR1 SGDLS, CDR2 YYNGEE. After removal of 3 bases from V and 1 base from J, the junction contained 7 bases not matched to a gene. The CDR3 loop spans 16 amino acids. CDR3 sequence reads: CASSAPGGQGNTEAFF. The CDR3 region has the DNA TGTGCCAGCAGCGCCCCGGGGGGACAGGGGAACACTGAAGCTTTCTTT.

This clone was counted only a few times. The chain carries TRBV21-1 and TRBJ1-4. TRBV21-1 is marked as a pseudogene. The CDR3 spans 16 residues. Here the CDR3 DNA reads TGTGCCAGCAGCAAAGCCCCCCCGGCAACTAATGAAAAACTGTTTTTT. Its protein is CASSKAPPATNEKLFF.